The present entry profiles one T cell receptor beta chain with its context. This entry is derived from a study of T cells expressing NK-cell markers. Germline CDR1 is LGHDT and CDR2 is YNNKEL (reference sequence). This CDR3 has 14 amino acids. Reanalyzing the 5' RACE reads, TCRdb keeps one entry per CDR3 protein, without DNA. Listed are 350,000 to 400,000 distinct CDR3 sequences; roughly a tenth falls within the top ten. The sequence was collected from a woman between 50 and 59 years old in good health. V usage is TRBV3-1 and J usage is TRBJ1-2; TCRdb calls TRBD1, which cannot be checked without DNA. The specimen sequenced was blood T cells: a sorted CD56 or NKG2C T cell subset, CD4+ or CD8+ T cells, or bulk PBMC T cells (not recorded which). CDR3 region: CASSLSSGVPGYTF.